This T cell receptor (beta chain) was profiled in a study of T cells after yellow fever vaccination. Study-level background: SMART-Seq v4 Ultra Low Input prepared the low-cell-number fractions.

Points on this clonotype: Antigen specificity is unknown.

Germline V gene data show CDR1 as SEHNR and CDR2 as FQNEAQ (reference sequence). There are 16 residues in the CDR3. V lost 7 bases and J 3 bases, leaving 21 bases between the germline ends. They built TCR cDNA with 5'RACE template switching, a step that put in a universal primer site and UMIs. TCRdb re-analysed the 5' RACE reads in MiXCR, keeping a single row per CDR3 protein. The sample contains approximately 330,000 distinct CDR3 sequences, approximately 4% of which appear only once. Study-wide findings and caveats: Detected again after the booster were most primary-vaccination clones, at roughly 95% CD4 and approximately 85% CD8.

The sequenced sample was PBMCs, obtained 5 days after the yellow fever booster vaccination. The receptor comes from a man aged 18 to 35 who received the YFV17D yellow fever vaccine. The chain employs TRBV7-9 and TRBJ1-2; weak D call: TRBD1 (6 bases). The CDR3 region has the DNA TGTGCCAGCACCCGGACAGCGTCAAGTGGGTACTATGGCTACACCTTC. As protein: CASTRTASSGYYGYTF.